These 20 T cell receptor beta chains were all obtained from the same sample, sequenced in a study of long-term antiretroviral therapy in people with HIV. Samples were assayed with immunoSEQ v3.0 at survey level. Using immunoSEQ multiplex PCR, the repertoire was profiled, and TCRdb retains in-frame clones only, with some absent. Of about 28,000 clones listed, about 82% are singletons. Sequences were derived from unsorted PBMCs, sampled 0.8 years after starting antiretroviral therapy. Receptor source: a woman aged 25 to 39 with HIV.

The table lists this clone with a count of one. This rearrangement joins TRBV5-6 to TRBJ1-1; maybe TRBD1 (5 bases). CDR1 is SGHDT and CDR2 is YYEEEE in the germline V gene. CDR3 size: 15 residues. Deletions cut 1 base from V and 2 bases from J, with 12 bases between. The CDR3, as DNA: TGTGCCAGCAGCTTGTATTCGACAGACAACACTGAAGCTTTCTTT. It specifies CASSLYSTDNTEAFF.

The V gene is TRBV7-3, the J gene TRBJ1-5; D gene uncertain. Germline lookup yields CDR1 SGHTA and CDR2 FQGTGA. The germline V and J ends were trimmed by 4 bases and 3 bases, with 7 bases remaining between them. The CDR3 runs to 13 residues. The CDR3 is CASSSEPNQPQHF. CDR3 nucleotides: TGTGCCAGCAGCTCGGAACCCAATCAGCCCCAGCATTTT.

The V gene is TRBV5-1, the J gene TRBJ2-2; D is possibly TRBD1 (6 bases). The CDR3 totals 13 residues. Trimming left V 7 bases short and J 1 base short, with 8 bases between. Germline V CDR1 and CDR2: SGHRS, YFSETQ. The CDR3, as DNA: TGCGCCAGCCTACAGGGGAACACCGGGGAGCTGTTTTTT. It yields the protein CASLQGNTGELFF.

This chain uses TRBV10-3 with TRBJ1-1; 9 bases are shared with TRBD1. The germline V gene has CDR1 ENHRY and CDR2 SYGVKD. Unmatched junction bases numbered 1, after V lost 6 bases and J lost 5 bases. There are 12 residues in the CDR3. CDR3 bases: TGTGCCATCAGACAGGGGGCAACTGAAGCTTTCTTT. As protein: CAIRQGATEAFF.

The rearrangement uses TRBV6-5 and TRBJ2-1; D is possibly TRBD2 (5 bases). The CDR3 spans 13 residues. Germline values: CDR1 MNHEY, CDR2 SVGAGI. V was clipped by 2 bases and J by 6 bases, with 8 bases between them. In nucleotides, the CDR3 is TGTGCCAGCAGTTACGCGGCGGGCAATGAGCAGTTCTTC. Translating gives CASSYAAGNEQFF.

CDR3: CASSLNPWEYNEQFF. In DNA, the CDR3 is TGCGCCAGCAGCTTGAATCCATGGGAATACAATGAGCAGTTCTTC. The chain carries TRBV5-1 and TRBJ2-1; the D is unclear. Germline CDR1 SGHRS, CDR2 YFSETQ. There are 15 residues in the CDR3. V was clipped by 1 base and J by 4 bases, with 12 bases between them.

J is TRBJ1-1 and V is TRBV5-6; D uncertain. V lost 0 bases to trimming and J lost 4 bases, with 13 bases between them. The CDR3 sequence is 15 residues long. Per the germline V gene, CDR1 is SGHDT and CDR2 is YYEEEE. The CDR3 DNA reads TGTGCCAGCAGCTTGGAAGGGTCCTTCGTCACTGAAGCTTTCTTT. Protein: CASSLEGSFVTEAFF.

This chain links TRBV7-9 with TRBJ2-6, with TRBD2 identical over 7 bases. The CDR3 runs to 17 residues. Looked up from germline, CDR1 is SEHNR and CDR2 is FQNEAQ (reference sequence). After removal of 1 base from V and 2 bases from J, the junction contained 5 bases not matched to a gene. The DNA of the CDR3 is TGTGCCAGCAGCTTAGAGGGGAGGGTCCCTGGGGCCAACGTCCTGACTTTC. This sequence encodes CASSLEGRVPGANVLTF.

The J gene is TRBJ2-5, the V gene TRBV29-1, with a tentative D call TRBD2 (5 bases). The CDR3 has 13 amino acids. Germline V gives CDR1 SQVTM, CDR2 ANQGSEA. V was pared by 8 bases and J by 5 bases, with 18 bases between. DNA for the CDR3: TGCAGCACCACGCCGGGGTTGGGGGAGACCCAGTACTTC. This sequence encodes CSTTPGLGETQYF.

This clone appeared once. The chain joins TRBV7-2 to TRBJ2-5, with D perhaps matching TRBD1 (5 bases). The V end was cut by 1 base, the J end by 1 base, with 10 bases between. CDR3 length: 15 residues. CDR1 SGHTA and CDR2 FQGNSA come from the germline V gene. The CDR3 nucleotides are TGTGCCAGCAGCTTAGGTGGACAAATCCAAGAGACCCAGTACTTC. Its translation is CASSLGGQIQETQYF.

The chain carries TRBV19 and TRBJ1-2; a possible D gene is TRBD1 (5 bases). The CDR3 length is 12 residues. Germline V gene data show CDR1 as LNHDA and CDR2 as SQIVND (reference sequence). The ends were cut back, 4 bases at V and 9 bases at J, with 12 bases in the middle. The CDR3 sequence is CASSRDFGSYTF. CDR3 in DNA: TGTGCCAGTAGTAGGGACTTTGGGAGCTACACCTTC.

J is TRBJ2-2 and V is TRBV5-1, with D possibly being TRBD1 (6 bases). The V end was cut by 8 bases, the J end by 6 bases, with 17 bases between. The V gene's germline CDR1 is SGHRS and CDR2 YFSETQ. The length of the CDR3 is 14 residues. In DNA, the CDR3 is TGCGCCAGTCTCCCTACAGGGTATCCCGGGGAGCTGTTTTTT. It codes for CASLPTGYPGELFF.

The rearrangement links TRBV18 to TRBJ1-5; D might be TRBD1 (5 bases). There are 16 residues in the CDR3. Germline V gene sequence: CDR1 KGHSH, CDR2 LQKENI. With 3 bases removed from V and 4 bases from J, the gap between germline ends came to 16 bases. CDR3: CASSPKVGKGNQPQHF. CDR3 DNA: TGTGCCAGCTCACCTAAGGTTGGTAAGGGGAATCAGCCCCAGCATTTT.

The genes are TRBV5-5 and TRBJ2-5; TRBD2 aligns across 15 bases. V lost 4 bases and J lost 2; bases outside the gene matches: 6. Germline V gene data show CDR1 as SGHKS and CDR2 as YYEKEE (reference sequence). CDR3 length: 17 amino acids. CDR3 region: CASSLGLAGGLQETQYF. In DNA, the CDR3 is TGTGCCAGCAGCCTAGGACTAGCGGGGGGGCTACAAGAGACCCAGTACTTC. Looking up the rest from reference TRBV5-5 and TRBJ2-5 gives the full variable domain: DAGVTQSPTHLIKTRGQQVTLRCSPISGHKSVSWYQQVLGQGPQFIFQYYEKEERGRGNFPDRFSARQFPNYSSELNVNALLLGDSALYLCASSLGLAGGLQETQYFGPGTRLLVL.

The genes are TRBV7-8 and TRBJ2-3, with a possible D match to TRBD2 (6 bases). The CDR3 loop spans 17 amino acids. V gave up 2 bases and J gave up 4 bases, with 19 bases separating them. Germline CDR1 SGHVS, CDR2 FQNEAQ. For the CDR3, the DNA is TGTGCCAGCAGCTTAACGGGACTGCCCCTCCGCCCAGATACGCAGTATTTT. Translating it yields CASSLTGLPLRPDTQYF.

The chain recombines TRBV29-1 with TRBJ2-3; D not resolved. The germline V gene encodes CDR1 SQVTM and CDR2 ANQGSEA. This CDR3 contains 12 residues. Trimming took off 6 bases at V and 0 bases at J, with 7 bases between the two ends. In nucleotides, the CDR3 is TGCAGCGTCTCCCCTAGCACAGATACGCAGTATTTT. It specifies CSVSPSTDTQYF.

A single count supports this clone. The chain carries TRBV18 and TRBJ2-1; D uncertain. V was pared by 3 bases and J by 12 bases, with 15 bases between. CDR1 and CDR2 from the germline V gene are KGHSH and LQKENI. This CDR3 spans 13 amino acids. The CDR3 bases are TGTGCCAGCTCACCCGTCGACTTCGAGCTGCAGTTCTTC. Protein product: CASSPVDFELQFF.

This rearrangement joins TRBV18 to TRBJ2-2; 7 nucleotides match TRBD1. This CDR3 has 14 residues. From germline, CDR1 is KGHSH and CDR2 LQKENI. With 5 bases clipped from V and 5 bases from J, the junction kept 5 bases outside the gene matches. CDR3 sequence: CASSTNRGTGELFF. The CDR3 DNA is TGTGCCAGCTCAACCAACAGGGGAACCGGGGAGCTGTTTTTT.

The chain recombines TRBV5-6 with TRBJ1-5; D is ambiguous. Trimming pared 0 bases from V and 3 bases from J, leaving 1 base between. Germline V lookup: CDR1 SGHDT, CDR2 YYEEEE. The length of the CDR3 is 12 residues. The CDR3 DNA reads TGTGCCAGCAGCTTGGACAATCAGCCCCAGCATTTT. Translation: CASSLDNQPQHF.

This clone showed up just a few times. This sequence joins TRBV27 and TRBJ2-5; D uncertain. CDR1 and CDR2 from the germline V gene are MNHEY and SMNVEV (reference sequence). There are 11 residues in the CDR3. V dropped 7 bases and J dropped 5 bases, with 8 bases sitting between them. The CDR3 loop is CASTNGETQYF. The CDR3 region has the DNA TGTGCCAGCACCAATGGGGAGACCCAGTACTTC.